A selection of T cell receptor beta chains follows, all from one sample in a study of blood T cell repertoires in COVID-19. Clones were read by immunoSEQ multiplex PCR, and TCRdb kept only the in-frame ones, dropping some. This repertoire shows over 15,000 clones, roughly nine tenths found once; its top ten account for roughly 26%. Sequenced: peripheral blood. The receptors originated from a man aged 55 to 70 with acute or convalescent COVID-19. Each CDR3 is given with its conserved first and last residue. The D gene is left open where the match is weak. The size of a clone is reported for some rows only, either as once, few or many, or as a class for expanded clones.

>TRBD2|once|15|TRBJ2-1|TRBV6-5
CASRTTSGSYNEQFF
TGTGCCAGCAGGACGACTAGCGGGAGCTACAATGAGCAGTTCTTC
>NA|NA|13|TRBJ1-1|TRBV28
CASSFAPNAEAFF
TGTGCCAGCAGTTTTGCGCCCAACGCTGAAGCTTTCTTT
>NA|medium-sized|16|TRBJ2-7|TRBV5-6
CASSFWGQPSSYEQYF
TGTGCCAGCAGCTTTTGGGGCCAGCCAAGCTCCTACGAGCAGTACTTC
>NA|NA|13|TRBJ1-1|TRBV30
CACSLDIVKEAFF
TGTGCCTGTAGCTTGGACATCGTAAAAGAAGCTTTCTTT
>TRBD1|NA|13|TRBJ1-2|TRBV28
CASSSQGADGYTF
TGTGCCAGCAGCTCACAGGGGGCAGACGGCTACACCTTC
>NA|medium-sized|12|TRBJ2-1|TRBV19
CASSIPYNEQFF
TGTGCCAGTAGTATACCGTACAATGAGCAGTTCTTC
>NA|once|13|TRBJ1-2|TRBV6-5
CASSLEENYGYTF
TGTGCCAGCAGCTTAGAGGAGAACTATGGCTACACCTTC
>TRBD1|once|14|TRBJ1-4|TRBV9
CASGGQGINEKLFF
TGTGCCAGCGGGGGACAGGGAATAAATGAAAAACTGTTTTTT
>TRBD1|NA|13|TRBJ2-7|TRBV27
CASSPDRDNEQYF
TGTGCCAGCAGCCCGGACAGGGACAACGAGCAGTACTTC
>NA|NA|18|TRBJ2-2|TRBV20-1
CSASSPPPGIANTGELFF
TGCAGTGCAAGTTCCCCTCCTCCGGGAATAGCGAACACCGGGGAGCTGTTTTTT
>NA|NA|12|TRBJ1-1|TRBV6-5
CASSTGRQEAFF
TGTGCCAGCAGCACAGGGAGACAAGAAGCTTTCTTT
>TRBD1|NA|16|TRBJ1-5|TRBV6-6
CASRGPGQGGNQPQHF
TGTGCCAGCAGGGGGCCGGGACAGGGTGGCAATCAGCCCCAGCATTTT
>TRBD1|few|15|TRBJ2-7|TRBV7-6
CASSLSPGQGYEQYF
TGTGCCAGCAGCTTAAGTCCGGGACAGGGCTACGAGCAGTACTTC
>TRBD2|once|17|TRBJ2-3|TRBV23-1
CASSQSAGTSSTDTQYF
TGCGCCAGCAGTCAAAGTGCAGGGACTAGCAGTACAGATACGCAGTATTTT
>NA|NA|12|TRBJ2-7|TRBV29-1
CSVGRQGYEQYF
TGCAGCGTTGGGCGGCAGGGCTACGAGCAGTACTTC
>TRBD2|NA|13|TRBJ2-2|TRBV19
CASSIRGAGELFF
TGTGCCAGTAGTATCCGGGGGGCCGGGGAGCTGTTTTTT
>TRBD1|NA|16|TRBJ1-3|TRBV5-4
CASSSRQGSSGNTIYF
TGTGCCAGCAGCTCGCGACAGGGCAGCTCTGGAAACACCATATATTTT
>NA|NA|11|TRBJ1-2|TRBV20-1
CSAPTGDGYTF
TGCAGTGCTCCTACTGGAGATGGCTACACCTTC
>TRBD2|once|16|TRBJ2-3|TRBV5-1
CASSLDSGGALDTQYF
TGCGCCAGCAGCTTGGATAGCGGGGGGGCCTTAGATACGCAGTATTTT
>TRBD2|NA|12|TRBJ2-7|TRBV27
CATRGRDYEQYF
TGTGCCACCCGGGGGAGGGACTACGAGCAGTACTTC
>NA|NA|14|TRBJ2-5|TRBV6-5
CASSQGQAGETQYF
TGTGCCAGCAGCCAGGGGCAGGCGGGAGAGACCCAGTACTTC
>TRBD2|NA|15|TRBJ2-7|TRBV18
CASSTTSGVVWEQYF
TGTGCCAGCTCAACTACTAGCGGGGTCGTCTGGGAGCAGTACTTC
>TRBD2|NA|17|TRBJ2-5|TRBV5-5
CASSLAWTSGSDGTQYF
TGTGCCAGCAGCTTGGCTTGGACTAGCGGGAGCGACGGGACCCAGTACTTC
>TRBD2|NA|17|TRBJ2-4|TRBV19
CATHLDPGEGRKNIQYF
TGTGCCACTCACCTCGACCCGGGGGAGGGGCGTAAAAACATTCAGTACTTC
>NA|NA|14|TRBJ2-6|TRBV5-1
CASSLSVGANVLTF
TGCGCCAGCAGCCTAAGCGTAGGGGCCAACGTCCTGACTTTC
>TRBD1|NA|17|TRBJ2-6|TRBV10-3
CAISEWGQGAGANVLTF
TGTGCCATCAGTGAGTGGGGACAGGGTGCTGGGGCCAACGTCCTGACTTTC
>NA|NA|15|TRBJ2-7|TRBV11-2
CASSLARYGSYEQYF
TGTGCCAGCAGCTTAGCCCGGTACGGCTCCTACGAGCAGTACTTC
>TRBD2|NA|15|TRBJ2-7|TRBV15
CATSHTSGPTYEQYF
TGTGCCACCAGCCACACTAGCGGGCCTACCTACGAGCAGTACTTC
>TRBD1|NA|15|TRBJ2-6|TRBV5-5
CASRRDSSGANVLTF
TGTGCCAGCAGACGGGACAGCTCTGGGGCCAACGTCCTGACTTTC
>NA|NA|12|TRBJ1-2|TRBV9
CASSPPDYGYTF
TGTGCCAGCAGCCCCCCGGACTATGGCTACACCTTC
>TRBD2|once|17|TRBJ2-1|TRBV19
CASKGQGTSGTYNEQFF
TGTGCCAGTAAGGGACAGGGGACTAGCGGGACCTACAATGAGCAGTTCTTC
>NA|NA|14|TRBJ2-1|TRBV2
CASSEEAGEHEQFF
TGTGCCAGCAGTGAGGAGGCAGGGGAACATGAGCAGTTCTTC
>TRBD2|NA|15|TRBJ2-1|TRBV10-1
CATQGGGSSYNEQFF
TGCGCCACCCAGGGCGGGGGGAGCTCCTACAATGAGCAGTTCTTC
>NA|NA|14|TRBJ2-2|TRBV29-1
CSVVQSARAGELFF
TGCAGCGTTGTTCAGTCAGCGAGGGCCGGGGAGCTGTTTTTT
>NA|NA|13|TRBJ1-4|TRBV5-1
CGSRGARNEKLFF
TGCGGGAGCCGGGGGGCGAGAAATGAAAAACTGTTTTTT
>NA|once|15|TRBJ2-5|TRBV5-1
CASSLASGNQETQYF
TGCGCCAGCAGCTTGGCGTCGGGGAACCAAGAGACCCAGTACTTC
>TRBD1|few|15|TRBJ2-2|TRBV13
CASSPQGDDTGELFF
TGTGCCAGCAGCCCCCAGGGGGACGACACCGGGGAGCTGTTTTTT
>NA|NA|15|TRBJ1-2|TRBV21-1
CASSGRTGVIDGYTF
TGTGCCAGCAGCGGTCGGACAGGGGTGATAGATGGCTACACCTTC
>TRBD2|NA|16|TRBJ2-3|TRBV10-1
CASSDQGLAGTDTQYF
TGCGCCAGCAGTGATCAGGGACTAGCGGGAACAGATACGCAGTATTTT
>NA|NA|15|TRBJ1-4|TRBV5-1
CASSLVSATNEKLFF
TGCGCCAGCAGCTTGGTCTCCGCAACTAATGAAAAACTGTTTTTT
>NA|NA|14|TRBJ1-1|TRBV5-8
CASSLEVMGSEAFF
TGTGCCAGCAGCTTGGAGGTCATGGGGAGTGAAGCTTTCTTT
>NA|NA|14|TRBJ1-6|TRBV10-3
CAISGRLEDSPLHF
TGTGCCATCAGTGGCAGGTTGGAGGATTCACCCCTCCACTTT
>TRBD2|NA|16|TRBJ2-2|TRBV19
CASSMGGSGSIGELFF
TGTGCCAGTAGTATGGGGGGTAGCGGGAGTATCGGGGAGCTGTTTTTT
>TRBD1|NA|17|TRBJ2-1|TRBV5-4
CASSSITGGSSDDEQFF
TGTGCCAGCAGCTCTATTACAGGGGGGAGCAGCGACGATGAGCAGTTCTTC
>NA|few|16|TRBJ2-7|TRBV2
CASSEAGSGSSYEQYF
TGTGCCAGCAGTGAAGCAGGAAGCGGAAGCTCCTACGAGCAGTACTTC
>NA|NA|15|TRBJ1-3|TRBV7-2
CASSSWTDSGNTIYF
TGTGCCAGCAGCTCTTGGACAGACTCTGGAAACACCATATATTTT
>NA|NA|13|TRBJ2-7|TRBV10-2
CASSESTAGEQYF
TGCGCCAGCAGTGAGTCGACTGCGGGCGAGCAGTACTTC
>TRBD1|NA|14|TRBJ1-2|TRBV4-1
CASSQPGQGDGYTF
TGCGCCAGCAGCCAGCCGGGACAGGGAGATGGCTACACCTTC
>TRBD1|NA|13|TRBJ2-7|TRBV3-1/TRBV3-2
CASSDRAPYEQYF
TGTGCCAGTTCGGACAGGGCCCCTTACGAGCAGTACTTC
>TRBD1|NA|13|TRBJ2-7|TRBV18
CASSPTGTYEQYF
TGTGCCAGCTCACCGACAGGGACCTACGAGCAGTACTTC
>NA|NA|14|TRBJ1-4|TRBV11-2
CASSFRQANEKLFF
TGTGCCAGCAGCTTCAGACAGGCTAATGAAAAACTGTTTTTT
>TRBD2|NA|15|TRBJ2-1|TRBV7-9
CASSSRSGTYNEQFF
TGTGCCAGCAGCTCCCGTAGCGGGACCTACAATGAGCAGTTCTTC
>NA|NA|14|TRBJ2-5|TRBV19
CASSMGPGQETQYF
TGTGCCAGTAGTATGGGTCCAGGGCAAGAGACCCAGTACTTC
>NA|NA|13|TRBJ1-1|TRBV6-5
CASRRVIVTEAFF
TGTGCCAGCAGGCGGGTGATCGTCACTGAAGCTTTCTTT
>TRBD2|NA|15|TRBJ2-7|TRBV7-8
CASSFLGGPEREQYF
TGTGCCAGCAGCTTTTTGGGAGGGCCCGAGAGGGAGCAGTACTTC
>NA|NA|13|TRBJ1-4|TRBV5-1
CASRQGWNEKLFF
TGCGCCAGCAGACAGGGATGGAATGAAAAACTGTTTTTT
>TRBD2|NA|12|TRBJ2-7|TRBV30
CAWGRRENEQYF
TGTGCCTGGGGCCGGCGGGAGAACGAGCAGTACTTC
>TRBD2|NA|17|TRBJ2-3|TRBV9
CASSPIRTSGGTDTQYF
TGTGCCAGCAGCCCAATACGGACTAGCGGGGGGACAGATACGCAGTATTTT
>NA|few|16|TRBJ2-7|TRBV4-1
CASSQALTGNSREQYF
TGCGCCAGCAGCCAAGCCCTGACAGGAAATAGCCGGGAGCAGTACTTC